This T cell receptor beta chain comes out of a study of T cell responses to AZD1222 COVID-19 vaccine. This CDR3 comprises 11 residues. Germline CDR1 and CDR2: MNHEY and SVGAGI. V was cut by 2 bases and J by 6 bases, with 4 bases left in between. Regarding this clone: The antigen is undetermined.

Study findings and constraints: Across spike, vaccine-associated CD4 TCRs were found, dominant at 160-218 and 743-854. Spike-specific TCRs gained breadth and depth after people received two AZD1222 doses.

Produced via immunoSEQ multiplex PCR; TCRdb's table is partial and in-frame only. This table holds about 110,000 clones, over 80% found once. This sample comprised peripheral blood, obtained on day 0 of AZD1222 vaccination. The V and J genes are TRBV6-5 and TRBJ1-1; D unresolved. This sequence was found in an adult in good health. The CDR3 sequence is CASSYRAEAFF. The CDR3 nucleotides read TGTGCCAGCAGTTACCGGGCTGAAGCTTTCTTT.